This is a list of T cell receptor beta chains from one sample in a study of T cell repertoires in cytomegalovirus infection. Using its own MiXCR run on the reads, TCRdb lists one record per CDR3 protein. The sample includes about 78,000 distinct CDR3 sequences, roughly 40% of them seen just once. These receptors have no known antigen. The starting material was CD8+ T cells from cultured PBMCs, obtained from culture after CMV antigen stimulation. All receptors derive from a human donor in good health (CMV status not recorded). Some clones in this sample may be carry-over from other donors' samples. Each CDR3 is given with its conserved first and last residue. The D gene is left open where the match is weak. Some rows mark clone size as missing; the rest say once, few, many or name a class of expanded clone.

>NA|TRBJ2-7|TRBV12-3/TRBV12-4|TRBD1
TGTGCCAGCAGTTTGCAGGGGGACATACTCGAGCAGTACTTC
CASSLQGDILEQYF
>many|TRBJ2-7|TRBV7-2|NA
TGTGCCAGCAGCGCGAACAGGGACCACGAGCAGTACTTC
CASSANRDHEQYF
>NA|TRBJ2-1|TRBV2|TRBD1
TGTGCCGGGACAGGGGGCAACGTAGGGTCCTACAATGAGCAGTTCTTC
CAGTGGNVGSYNEQFF
>NA|TRBJ2-7|TRBV5-1|NA
TGCGCCAGCAGCCCCCAGGGAGGATTGTACGAGCAGTACTTC
CASSPQGGLYEQYF
>once|TRBJ2-7|TRBV4-1|NA
TGCGCCAGCAGCCAAGGTGCAGGGAACGCCTACGAGCAGTACTTC
CASSQGAGNAYEQYF
>few|TRBJ1-1|TRBV5-6|NA
TGTGCCAGCAGCTTGGACGGGTGGATTGAAGCTTTCTTT
CASSLDGWIEAFF
>NA|TRBJ2-7|TRBV2|NA
TGTGCCAGCCGTTTGGGTTCCACCAACGAGCAGTACTTC
CASRLGSTNEQYF
>few|TRBJ2-5|TRBV6-5|NA
TGTGCCAGCAGTTACTCGAATGGGGTCCAAGAGACCCAGTACTTC
CASSYSNGVQETQYF
>NA|TRBJ1-1|TRBV5-3|NA
TGTGCCAGCAGCTCGACAGGGAACACTGAAGCTTTCTTT
CASSSTGNTEAFF
>few|TRBJ1-2|TRBV7-6|NA
TGTGCCAGCAGCTGGCGGGGGGGGGATGGCTACACCTTC
CASSWRGGDGYTF
>NA|TRBJ1-1|TRBV6-8|NA
TGTGCCAGCAGCCCCTACCGCGGACTGACCACTGAAGCTTTCTTT
CASSPYRGLTTEAFF
>NA|TRBJ2-1|TRBV12-3/TRBV12-4|NA
TGTGCCAGCACCTTATCCGTGAGCCCCTACAATGAGCAGTTCTTC
CASTLSVSPYNEQFF
>NA|TRBJ2-5|TRBV11-2|NA
TGTGCCAGCAGCTTAGATGTGCTAGGGTTGGGAGAGACCCAGTACTTC
CASSLDVLGLGETQYF
>NA|TRBJ1-1|TRBV5-1|NA
TGCGCCAGCAGCCCGGAACCGAACACTGAAGCTTTCTTT
CASSPEPNTEAFF
>NA|TRBJ2-5|TRBV27|NA
TGTGCCAGCAGTTTGAAACGGACAATCCAAGAGACCCAGTACTTC
CASSLKRTIQETQYF
>NA|TRBJ2-7|TRBV7-9|TRBD2
TGTGCCAGCAGCTTAAGCGGGGGGGCCTTCCACGAGCAGTACTTC
CASSLSGGAFHEQYF
>NA|TRBJ2-3|TRBV20-1|NA
TGCAGTGCTAGTTTGCCTCGGTGGGGGAGCAGCACAGATACGCAGTATTTT
CSASLPRWGSSTDTQYF
>NA|TRBJ1-5|TRBV27|TRBD1
TGTGCCAGCAACCGCCAGGGACAGGGTTATCAGCCCCAGCATTTT
CASNRQGQGYQPQHF
>few|TRBJ1-2|TRBV7-6|NA
TGTGCCAGCAGCTTATCTCTCAAACTCGGCTACACCTTC
CASSLSLKLGYTF
>NA|TRBJ2-7|TRBV7-6|TRBD1
TGTGCCAGCAGCTTAGGACAGGGGGATATCCCCTACGAGCAGTACTTC
CASSLGQGDIPYEQYF
>NA|TRBJ1-5|TRBV4-1|TRBD1
TGCGCCAGCAGCCTACAGGGGCTCGGCACTGGTCAGCCCCAGCATTTT
CASSLQGLGTGQPQHF
>NA|TRBJ2-1|TRBV3-1|NA
TGTGCCAGCAGCCCCGGACTGGAGCAGTTCTTC
CASSPGLEQFF